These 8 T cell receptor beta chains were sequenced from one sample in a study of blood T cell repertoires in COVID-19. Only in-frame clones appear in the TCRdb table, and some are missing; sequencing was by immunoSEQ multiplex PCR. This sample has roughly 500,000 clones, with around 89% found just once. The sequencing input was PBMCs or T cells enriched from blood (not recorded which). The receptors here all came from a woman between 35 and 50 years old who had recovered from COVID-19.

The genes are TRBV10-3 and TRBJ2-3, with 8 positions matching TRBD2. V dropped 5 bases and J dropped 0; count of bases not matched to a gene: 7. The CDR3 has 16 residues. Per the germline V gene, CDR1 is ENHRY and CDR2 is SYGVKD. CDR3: CAISHTSGTSTDTQYF. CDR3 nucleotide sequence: TGTGCCATCAGTCATACTAGCGGCACTAGCACAGATACGCAGTATTTT.

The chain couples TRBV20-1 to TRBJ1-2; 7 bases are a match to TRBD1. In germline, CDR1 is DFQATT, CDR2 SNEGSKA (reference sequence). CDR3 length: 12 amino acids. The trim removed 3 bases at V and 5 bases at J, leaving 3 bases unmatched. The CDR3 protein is CSASWDRYGYTF. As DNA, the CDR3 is TGCAGTGCTAGTTGGGACAGATATGGCTACACCTTC.

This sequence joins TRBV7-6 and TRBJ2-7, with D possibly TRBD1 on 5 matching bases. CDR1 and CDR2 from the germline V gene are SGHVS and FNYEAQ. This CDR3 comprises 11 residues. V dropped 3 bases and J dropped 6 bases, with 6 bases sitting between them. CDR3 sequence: CASSLQGEQYF. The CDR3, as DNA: TGTGCCAGCAGCTTGCAGGGCGAGCAGTACTTC.

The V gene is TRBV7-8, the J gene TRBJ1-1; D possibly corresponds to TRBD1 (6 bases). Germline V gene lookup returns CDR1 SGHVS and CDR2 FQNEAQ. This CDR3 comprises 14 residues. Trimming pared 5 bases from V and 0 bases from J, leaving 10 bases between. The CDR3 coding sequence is TGTGCCAGCAGCCGGACAGATATGAACACTGAAGCTTTCTTT. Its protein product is CASSRTDMNTEAFF.

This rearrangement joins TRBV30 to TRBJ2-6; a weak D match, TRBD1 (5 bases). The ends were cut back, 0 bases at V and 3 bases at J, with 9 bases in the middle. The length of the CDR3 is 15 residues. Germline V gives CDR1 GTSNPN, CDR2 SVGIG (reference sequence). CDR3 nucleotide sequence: TGTGCCTGGAGTGTACAAGGGGTTGGGGCCAACGTCCTGACTTTC. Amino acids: CAWSVQGVGANVLTF.

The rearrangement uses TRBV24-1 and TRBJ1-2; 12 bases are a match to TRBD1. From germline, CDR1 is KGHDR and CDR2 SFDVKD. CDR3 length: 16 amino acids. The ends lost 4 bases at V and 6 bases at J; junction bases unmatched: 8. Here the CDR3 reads CATSETGTGGWDGYTF. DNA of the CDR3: TGTGCCACCAGTGAGACCGGGACAGGGGGCTGGGATGGCTACACCTTC.

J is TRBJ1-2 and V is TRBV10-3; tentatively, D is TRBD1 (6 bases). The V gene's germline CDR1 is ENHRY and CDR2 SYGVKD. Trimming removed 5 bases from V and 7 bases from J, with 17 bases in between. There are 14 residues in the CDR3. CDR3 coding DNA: TGTGCCATCAGTCCTGAGCATATAGGGGGTGGCTACACCTTC. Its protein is CAISPEHIGGGYTF.

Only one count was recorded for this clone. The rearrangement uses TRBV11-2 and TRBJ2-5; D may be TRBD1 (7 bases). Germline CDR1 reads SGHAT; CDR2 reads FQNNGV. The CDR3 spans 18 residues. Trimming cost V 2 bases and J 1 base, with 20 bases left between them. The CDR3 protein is CASSLRWGAGGFQETQYF. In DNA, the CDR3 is TGTGCCAGCAGCTTAAGGTGGGGGGCAGGGGGGTTCCAAGAGACCCAGTACTTC.